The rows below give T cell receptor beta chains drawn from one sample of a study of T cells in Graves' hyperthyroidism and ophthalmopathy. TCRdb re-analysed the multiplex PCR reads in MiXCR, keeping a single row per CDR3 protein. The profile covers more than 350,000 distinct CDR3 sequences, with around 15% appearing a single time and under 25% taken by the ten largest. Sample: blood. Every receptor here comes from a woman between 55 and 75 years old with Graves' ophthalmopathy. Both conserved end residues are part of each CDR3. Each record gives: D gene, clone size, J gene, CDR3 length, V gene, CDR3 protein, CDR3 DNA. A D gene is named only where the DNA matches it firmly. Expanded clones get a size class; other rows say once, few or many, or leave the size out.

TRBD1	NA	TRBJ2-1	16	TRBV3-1	CASSHGTDRVGDEQFF	TGTGCCAGCAGCCACGGAACGGACAGGGTAGGCGATGAGCAGTTCTTC
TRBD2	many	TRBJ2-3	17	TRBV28	CASSLGLAATSTDTQYF	TGTGCCAGCAGTTTAGGGCTAGCGGCAACAAGCACAGATACGCAGTATTTT
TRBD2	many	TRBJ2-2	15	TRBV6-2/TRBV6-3	CASRPSGTNTGELFF	TGTGCCAGCAGACCTAGCGGGACGAACACCGGGGAGCTGTTTTTT
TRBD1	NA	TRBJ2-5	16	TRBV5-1	CASSLGQGIEQETQYF	TGCGCCAGCAGCTTGGGACAGGGGATCGAACAAGAGACCCAGTACTTC
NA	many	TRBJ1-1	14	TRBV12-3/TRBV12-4	CASSLRGRGTEAFF	TGTGCCAGCAGCCTCCGGGGGCGAGGCACTGAAGCTTTCTTT
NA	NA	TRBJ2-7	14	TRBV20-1	CSASAGPISYEQYF	TGCAGTGCTAGTGCGGGACCCATCTCCTACGAGCAGTACTTC
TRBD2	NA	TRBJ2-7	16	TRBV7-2	CASTEEILASAGEQYF	TGTGCCAGCACCGAAGAAATACTAGCGAGCGCCGGGGAGCAGTACTTC
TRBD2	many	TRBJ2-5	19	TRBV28	CASSLWSGREGREQETQYF	TGTGCCAGCAGTTTATGGAGCGGTCGGGAGGGACGGGAACAAGAGACCCAGTACTTC
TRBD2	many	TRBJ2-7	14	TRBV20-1	CSASRTSGSYEQYF	TGCAGTGCTAGCAGGACTAGCGGGAGCTACGAGCAGTACTTC
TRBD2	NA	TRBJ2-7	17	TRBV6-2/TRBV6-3	CASLPGLAGAGSYEQYF	TGTGCCAGCCTGCCGGGACTAGCGGGAGCGGGGTCGTACGAGCAGTACTTC
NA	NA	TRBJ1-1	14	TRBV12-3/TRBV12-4	CASSRGSRGTEAFF	TGTGCCAGCAGTCGGGGCAGCCGAGGCACTGAAGCTTTCTTT
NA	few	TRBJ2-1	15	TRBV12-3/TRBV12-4	CASSFEGTPYNEQFF	TGTGCCAGCAGTTTCGAGGGGACCCCCTACAATGAGCAGTTCTTC
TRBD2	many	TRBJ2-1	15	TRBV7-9	CASSRPLRGASEQFF	TGTGCCAGCAGCCGACCTTTGCGGGGGGCTTCGGAGCAGTTCTTC
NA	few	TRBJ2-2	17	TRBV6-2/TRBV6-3	CASSYSPGGQNTGELFF	TGTGCCAGCAGTTACTCCCCGGGTGGGCAGAACACCGGGGAGCTGTTTTTT
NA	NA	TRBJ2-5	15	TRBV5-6	CASSTDNYYQETQYF	TGTGCCAGCAGCACGGACAATTACTATCAAGAGACCCAGTACTTC
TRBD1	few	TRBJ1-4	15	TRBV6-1	CASSSGGGLNEKLFF	TGTGCCAGCAGTTCAGGGGGGGGCCTTAATGAAAAACTGTTTTTT
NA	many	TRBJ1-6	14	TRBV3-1	CASSQGQMESPLHF	TGTGCCAGCAGCCAGGGTCAGATGGAGTCACCCCTCCACTTT
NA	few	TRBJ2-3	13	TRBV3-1	CASSHLAGDTQYF	TGTGCCAGCAGCCACCTCGCAGGAGATACGCAGTATTTT
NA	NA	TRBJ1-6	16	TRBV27	CASSLMASSYNSPLHF	TGTGCCAGCAGTTTGATGGCCAGCTCCTATAATTCACCCCTCCACTTT
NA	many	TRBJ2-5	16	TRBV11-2	CASSPRRGDRQETQYF	TGTGCCAGCAGCCCCCGCCGAGGAGACAGGCAAGAGACCCAGTACTTC